The clone carrying this T cell receptor (beta chain) was found a few times. What it recognizes is unknown. The data are from a study of response to subunit inactivated influenza vaccine. Overall study findings and caveats: Authors suggested few new T cells are recruited by each seasonal influenza vaccination.

MiXCR was run by TCRdb on the RT-PCR reads, yielding one entry per CDR3 protein. The data contain approximately 730,000 distinct CDR3 sequences, approximately 14% of them singletons. The CDR3 has 16 amino acids. Germline V gives CDR1 LGHNA, CDR2 YSLEER. Germline trimming cut 4 bases from V and 7 bases from J; bases unmatched to any gene: 9. This clonotype originated in a man aged 45-65 years who received an inactivated influenza vaccine. J is TRBJ2-2 and V is TRBV4-3; 10 nucleotides match TRBD1. Sequencing used PBMCs from blood, obtained less than 15 days before vaccination. The CDR3: CASSPYDRGLGGELFF. Here the CDR3 DNA reads TGCGCCAGCAGCCCCTATGACAGGGGGCTGGGCGGGGAGCTGTTTTTT.